This TCR beta chain was identified during a study of cytomegalovirus exposure and HLA in healthy donors (dated by TCRdb to between 2016 and 2019). General notes on the study: An earlier analysis of more than 550 of the donors reported approximately 260 Gb of sequence data and 100 million to 120 million unique TCR beta sequences obtained from some 170 million T cells. An early release that covered some 640 HLA-typed donors contained approximately 290 gigabases of sequencing data and around 85 million unique TCR sequences. Among the approximately 430 genotyped donors, around 81% belonged to the genetic ancestry cluster associated with self-reported Caucasian donors. The study aimed to test whether cataloging public T cell receptors could reveal signatures of past pathogen exposure. The study used immunosequencing to profile the T cell repertoires of around 600 subjects and linked those repertoires to cytomegalovirus serostatus. A separate validation cohort of some 130 different subjects was used in addition to the approximately 610-subject first cohort. To predict cytomegalovirus infection status, the study combined high-throughput TCR immunosequencing, statistical association of individual TCRs with disease status, and machine learning. A later analysis re-examined previously published TCR beta repertoires from several hundred donors and added high-resolution HLA genotyping to investigate patterns of TCR occurrence. Rather than using new phenotypic data, the later analysis identified candidate immune exposures from TCR beta sequences and from how often those sequences occurred across donors. An earlier analysis of 587 of the donors used high-throughput TCR beta sequencing to judge whether each TCR beta V gene segment behaved as functional or pseudogenic. Donor age, sex, ethnicity and CMV serostatus were compiled alongside the repertoire data. In a later genetic analysis, genome-wide SNP genotypes for about three fifths of the roughly 670 donors were used, and that subset was treated as a discovery cohort. Every repertoire in the discovery cohort had been generated on one and the same sequencing platform. HLA typing included class I and class II loci at four-digit resolution. Typing coverage differed by locus: A, B, C, DRB1 and DQB1 were typed in roughly 620-630 donors, DQA1 in approximately 520, DPA1 in over 600, and DPB1 in 472. Four to six DR-DQ haplotypes were handled as single units for association and clustering because linkage in the cohort was strong. Among some 400 genotyped donors of the cohort, an average of approximately 220,000 unique TCR beta nucleotide sequences was sequenced per donor, of which about 18% were non-productive.

The library was made by the immunoSEQ multiplex PCR assay. The multiplex PCR relied on a mix of 60 forward primers for TCR Vbeta segments and 13 reverse primers for TCR Jbeta segments. The CDR3 region of rearranged TCR beta genes was amplified from genomic DNA with a multiplex PCR assay. Amplified TCR beta libraries were sequenced as 87-base-pair reads on the Illumina HiSeq System. The original pipeline was this. A later analysis counted about 80 million unique TCR beta chains across the 666 repertoires, and 9.5 million to 11 million of these chains were shared by at least two donors. Raw reads were error-corrected and collapsed into unique sequences by a nearest-neighbor algorithm in which closely related sequences were merged to remove PCR and sequencing errors. CDR3 sequences were aligned to IMGT reference sequences to assign V, D and J gene segments. For a sequence to be retained, at least a six-nucleotide match to both a V gene segment and a J gene segment was required. Rearrangements were called productive when the CDR3 lacked stop codons and stayed in frame with V and J; all others were non-productive. CDR3 was defined by IMGT convention, running from the second conserved V-encoded cysteine to the conserved J-encoded phenylalanine. The earlier analysis of approximately 500 of the donors excluded sequences that lacked an unambiguous match to a single V gene segment. In an earlier analysis of 500 to 750 of the donors, V segments were called functional above 56.7% productive rearrangements and were called segregating when the between-donor standard deviation exceeded 5%. A statistical classification framework was built for diagnosing cytomegalovirus status from the catalog of TCR beta chain sequences. In a later analysis, TCR nucleotide sequences were compared against IMGT/GENE-DB human TR gene sequences so that V and J genes could be assigned. A later analysis assigned CDR3 sequences and most-parsimonious VDJ recombination scenarios with the TCRdist pipeline. In a later analysis, each TCR beta chain was defined by its CDR3 amino acid sequence together with its V-gene family, and reads without a unique V-gene family were excluded. In a later analysis, 450 to 600 highly shared, low-generation-probability nucleotide sequences were removed to address suspected cross-contamination and a sequencing artifact. In a later analysis, a clonal expansion index was calculated for each public chain from normalized within-repertoire ranks of inferred template counts. In a later analysis, generation probabilities were computed using a VDJ recombination model fitted to out-of-frame rearrangements, and the results were checked against IGoR. A later analysis scored TCR-TCR, TCR-HLA and TCR-CMV co-occurrence with hypergeometric tests, applying a repertoire-size bias correction to TCR pairs. To estimate false discovery rates, a later analysis permuted the HLA or CMV assignments 20 times. In a later analysis, co-occurring TCRs were grouped with DBSCAN, and TCRdist sequence similarity was added when clustering was performed within HLA-allele-positive subsets. For co-occurrence clustering, repertoires with fewer than 30,000 or more than 120,000 public chains were excluded, along with roughly 5 repertoires with anomalous nucleotide sharing. TCRdb took over this immuneACCESS table, retaining in-frame rearrangements with V and J assigned. Such tables are incomplete; in checked studies, under half of the missing clones stem from an unresolved V gene, and the remainder is unexplained. V, J and clone size are those of that table, while D and trimming were read from the DNA. Within this sample are around 210,000 clones, with about four fifths of them counted one time only. The ten largest clones add up to about 0.36% of the sample.

In the germline V gene, CDR1 corresponds to MDHEN and CDR2 to SYDVKM. V sheds 5 bases and J sheds 12 bases, leaving 16 bases between their ends. From the cysteine through the phenylalanine, the CDR3 covers 13 amino acids. Kept here is only the CDR3 DNA, which spans 39 bases and is read in frame from base 1. In total, over 600 healthy bone marrow donors made up the cohort. All cohort members were sampled while nominally healthy, although unrecorded immune exposures were likely present. The donor tested CMV seropositive, placing the donor among the 250 to 350 seropositive members of the cohort. Each donor provided a peripheral blood sample, and peripheral blood mononuclear cells were used for TCR beta sequencing. Genomic DNA was extracted from the blood cell samples with the Qiagen DNeasy Blood Extraction Kit. Turning to this clone: Its antigen is unknown. No qualities accompany the bases; no much larger clone lies one base away.

The full study reports these points: In a later genetic analysis, fewer N-insertions in productive TCRs were reported among donors in an Asian-associated ancestry cluster than the roughly 670-donor mean. The sequencing pipeline was judged likely to have produced a cluster of highly shared sequence variants as a technical artifact. This cohort had only TCR beta chains sequenced, and the lack of alpha or paired-chain data limited which features could be detected. An association between a missense DCLRE1C variant and V-gene and J-gene trimming of TCR beta chains was found in a later genetic analysis and replicated in an independent cohort. Because some donors lacked HLA typing at each locus, the association tests relied only on the typed subset. Across donors, most TCR sequences were observed very rarely, whereas some public TCRs were present in many individuals. The study gave a list of around 170 TCR beta chains associated with cytomegalovirus. The presence/absence analyses assumed that sequencing depth was roughly uniform across donors, and that assumption may not be true. According to the authors, the approach could potentially be generalized to other disease states and immunological phenotypes. At a false discovery rate of 0.05, a later analysis linked 16,000 or so TCR beta sequences to specific HLA alleles. In a later analysis, TCR association rates were found to vary across HLA loci, with the most associated TCRs seen for DRB1 alleles and the fewest for HLA-C alleles. In vitro tests confirmed that a few of the cytomegalovirus-associated TCR beta chains recognize cytomegalovirus antigens. Linkage disequilibrium might explain the correlated functional status among segregating V segments, but an unknown experimental factor could not be excluded. Some IMGT-functional V segments, including TRBV6-2 and TRBV6-3, could not be told apart with the 87-base-pair reads, so those segments were excluded. A further reported finding was that TCR beta sequences accurately predicted the HLA-A and HLA-B alleles for most subjects in the first cohort. In an earlier analysis of more than 450 of the donors, most TCR beta V segments were observed in productive rearrangements about 90% or about 30% of the time, broadly matching IMGT annotations. According to a later analysis, most CMV-associated TCR beta chains appeared to be HLA-restricted, and the HLA associations seemed to be driven largely by CMV exposure. The classifier was reported to diagnose cytomegalovirus status with high specificity and sensitivity in both the original and validation cohorts. Strong co-occurrence of HLA alleles, especially DR and DQ, made assigning TCR associations to individual alleles difficult. Because counts were too low, more than 15 rarely observed V segments, including chromosome 9 orphons, were left out of the earlier analysis of roughly 600 of the donors. For the cohort, immune exposure information was limited to CMV serostatus. A later analysis found that HLA-associated TCR beta chains were more clonally expanded and had lower generation probabilities than equally common non-associated chains. Several of the top co-occurrence clusters appeared to be linked to parvovirus B19, influenza, CMV and Epstein-Barr virus, according to a later analysis.

The rearrangement combines TRBV28 with TRBJ1-4; no D gene can be assigned with confidence. This receptor was identified in a male donor in good health and CMV-seropositive. Sequenced input: PBMCs. The nucleotide sequence reads as follows: TGTGCCAGCAGTGGGGTCGGCGGGCTACAACTGTTTTTT. This yields the protein CASSGVGGLQLFF. The full variable domain, with segments outside the CDR3 supplied by the reference TRBV28 and TRBJ1-4 proteins, appears as DVKVTQSSRYLVKRTGEKVFLECVQDMDHENMFWYRQDPGLGLRLIYFSYDVKMKEKGDIPEGYSVSREKKERFSLILESASTNQTSMYLCASSGVGGLQLFFGSGTQLSVL.